The 9 T cell receptor beta chains reported below all come from one sample, sequenced in a study of cytomegalovirus exposure and HLA in healthy donors. Produced via immunoSEQ multiplex PCR; TCRdb's table is partial and in-frame only. The sample records over 150,000 clones, around nine tenths being singletons. Sequenced input: PBMCs. The receptor set was obtained from a woman under 30 in good health and CMV-seronegative.

In nucleotides, the CDR3 is TGTGCCAGCAGCTTTACCACTAGCGAGGCCTACGAGCAGTACTTC. Its protein product is CASSFTTSEAYEQYF. The chain is built from TRBV5-5 and TRBJ2-7; 7 positions agree with TRBD2. The CDR3 contains 15 residues. J lost 2 bases, V lost 2 bases, and 7 bases had no gene match. Germline CDR1 reads SGHKS; CDR2 reads YYEKEE (reference sequence).

The chain carries TRBV15 and TRBJ1-5; D possibly corresponds to TRBD1 (5 bases). V was trimmed by 5 bases and J by 3 bases, leaving 11 bases between them. The CDR3 is made up of 14 amino acids. CDR1 is LNHNV and CDR2 is YYDKDF in the germline V gene (reference sequence). Here the CDR3 DNA reads TGTGCCACCAGCCTGATGGGGCTCAATCAGCCCCAGCATTTT. Protein: CATSLMGLNQPQHF.

The chain joins TRBV6-6 to TRBJ1-2; D unresolved. Germline V lookup: CDR1 MNHNY, CDR2 SVGAGI (reference sequence). Trimming took 5 bases from V and 1 from J, leaving 8 bases between them. The CDR3 is made up of 13 amino acids. CDR3 sequence: CASSQQSNYGYTF. CDR3 sequence (DNA): TGTGCCAGCAGTCAACAGAGTAACTATGGCTACACCTTC.

The V and J genes are TRBV21-1 and TRBJ2-6; TRBD1, the table's D call, was not compared with the DNA. TRBV21-1 is reported as a pseudogene. The CDR3 loop spans 21 amino acids. The CDR3 nucleotides are TGTGCCAGCAGGAAAAGGCGGGAAAGGGACAGGATAATGTCTGGGGCCAACGTCCTGACTTTC. Its translation is CASRKRRERDRIMSGANVLTF.

This chain links TRBV14 with TRBJ2-1; D unresolved. Germline V gives CDR1 SGHDN, CDR2 FVKESK. The length of the CDR3 is 14 residues. Trimming left V 2 bases short and J 5 bases short, with 10 bases between. The chain's CDR3 is CASSQFVRNNEQFF. The CDR3 DNA follows: TGTGCCAGCAGCCAATTCGTCAGGAACAATGAGCAGTTCTTC.

The chain is built from TRBV2 and TRBJ1-5, with D possibly TRBD1 on 6 matching bases. CDR1 and CDR2 from the germline V gene are SNHLY and FYNNEI. V was cut by 6 bases and J by 3 bases, with 9 bases left in between. This CDR3 region has 13 residues. CDR3 sequence reads: CASRDSYNQPQHF. The CDR3 DNA is TGTGCCAGCAGGGACAGCTACAATCAGCCCCAGCATTTT. The full variable domain, in which reference TRBV2 and TRBJ1-5 provide the parts outside the CDR3, is EPEVTQTPSHQVTQMGQEVILRCVPISNHLYFYWYRQILGQKVEFLVSFYNNEISEKSEIFDDQFSVERPDGSNFTLKIRSTKLEDSAMYFCASRDSYNQPQHFGDGTRLSIL.

This sequence joins TRBV18 and TRBJ1-1, with 9 bases matching TRBD1. V lost 4 bases to trimming and J lost 0 bases; unmatched junction nucleotides: 6. There are 16 residues in the CDR3. Germline V gene data show CDR1 as KGHSH and CDR2 as LQKENI. CDR3 DNA: TGTGCCAGCTCACACGGGACAGGGAACGTGAACACTGAAGCTTTCTTT. It translates to CASSHGTGNVNTEAFF.

The chain links TRBV25-1 to TRBJ1-1, with TRBD1 as a possible D gene (5 bases). CDR3 length equals 12 residues. Trimming shortened V by 2 bases and J by 11 bases, and 12 bases separated the two germline ends. In germline, CDR1 is MGHDK, CDR2 SYGVNS. The CDR3: CASSEQGHGAFF. DNA for the CDR3: TGTGCCAGCAGTGAACAGGGCCACGGGGCTTTCTTT.

V usage is TRBV2 and J usage is TRBJ1-2; 9 bases are shared with TRBD1. The CDR3 length is 14 residues. Looked up from germline, CDR1 is SNHLY and CDR2 is FYNNEI. V trimming: 5 bases; J trimming: 3 bases; junction bases outside the gene matches: 4. The CDR3 bases are TGTGCCAGCAGTCGCCGGGACAGGGACTATGGCTACACCTTC. Amino acids: CASSRRDRDYGYTF.